This TCR beta chain was captured by sequencing in a study of control samples from healthy donors and cancer patients. Only in-frame clones appear in the TCRdb table, and some are missing; sequencing was by immunoSEQ multiplex PCR. This table holds more than 95,000 clones, more than 75% found once. CDR3 length equals 12 residues. The V and J ends lost 6 bases and 2 bases respectively, with 5 bases between them. Germline CDR1 and CDR2: MNHEY and SVGAGI. The gene calls are TRBV6-5 and TRBJ1-3; no clear D. The receptor's source is a man aged 55 to 70 in good health. Sequencing was done on a sample of blood. Written as DNA, the CDR3 is TGTGCCAGCAGGACAACTGGAAACACCATATATTTT. As protein: CASRTTGNTIYF.